This T cell receptor beta chain derives from a study of regulatory T cells in long-lasting Graves disease. Broader study findings: With a small sample size, accuracy may have been reduced.

Described time point: newly diagnosed GD, antithyroid drugs for less than 3 months. Isolated PBMC RNA provided the starting material for the TCR library. Guidelines of the American Thyroid Association were used to diagnose Graves' disease. The authors built TCR beta libraries using iRepertoire HTBI primers and Arm-PCR of CDR3 regions. TCRdb re-called the multiplex PCR reads with MiXCR, one entry per CDR3 protein. This table has 440,000 or so distinct CDR3 sequences, 15% appearing once. This clonotype has only a few counts. The target antigen is unknown. The length of the CDR3 is 16 residues. The V gene end was trimmed by 5 bases and the J gene end by 4 bases; junction bases not matched to a gene: 11. Germline CDR1 is MNHNS and CDR2 is SASEGT. The same data also contributed to another study, on T cells in Graves' hyperthyroidism and ophthalmopathy. That report adds: Patients with uncontrolled infections, other autoimmune diseases, pregnancy or lactation were excluded. HTBI primers were employed in a first-round RT-PCR of the TCR CDR3.

Sample: peripheral blood mononuclear cells (PBMCs), taken at new diagnosis, from a patient treated with antithyroid drugs. This chain connects TRBV6-1 to TRBJ2-1; 7 nucleotides align to TRBD2. The TCR sequence derives from a woman in her thirties with Graves disease. In DNA, the CDR3 is TGTGCCAGCAGTCAACTCGGGGGAGGGCCTTACAATGAGCAGTTCTTC. This translates into CASSQLGGGPYNEQFF.